Listed below are T cell receptor beta chains from one sample, sequenced in a study of T-cell memory formation after mild COVID-19. MiXCR, run by TCRdb on the 5' RACE reads, gives a single entry per CDR3 protein. The table has 120,000 to 150,000 distinct CDR3 sequences, over 6% seen once; the top ten hold about 1.9%. Sequenced input: PBMCs or a T cell subset sorted from them (not recorded which). The source of these receptors is an adult woman who had mild COVID-19 (a few samples of this study predate the infection). Cell type and time point are not known. Each CDR3 is given with its conserved first and last residue. Fields, in order: clone size, V gene, J gene, D gene, CDR3 DNA, CDR3 protein. The D gene is left open where the match is weak. Clone size appears in some rows only: once, few, many, or a class for an expanded clone.

many	TRBV7-2	TRBJ2-7	NA	TGTGCCAGCAGCTTACTTCACTCCTCCTACGAGCAGTACTTC	CASSLLHSSYEQYF
many	TRBV20-1	TRBJ2-7	NA	TGCAGTGCTAGAGGAGGGTATGTCCACGAGCAGTACTTC	CSARGGYVHEQYF
few	TRBV2	TRBJ2-3	NA	TGTGCCAGCAGTGAAGGGACAGCTAGTAGCACAGATACGCAGTATTTT	CASSEGTASSTDTQYF
NA	TRBV4-3	TRBJ2-7	TRBD1	TGCGCCAGCAGCCAAGTTTCCGGGACAGGGCCTCCCTACGAGCAGTACTTC	CASSQVSGTGPPYEQYF
NA	TRBV6-5	TRBJ2-1	TRBD2	TGTGCCAGCAGTTACTCGACTAGCGGTGCCTACAATGAGCAGTTCTTC	CASSYSTSGAYNEQFF
few	TRBV3-1	TRBJ2-3	TRBD2	TGTGCCAGCAGCCATGGGGGACTAGCGGGCACAGATACGCAGTATTTT	CASSHGGLAGTDTQYF
many	TRBV15	TRBJ1-6	NA	TGTGCCACCAGCAGAGATATTGGGGGAAACAATTCACCCCTCCACTTT	CATSRDIGGNNSPLHF
many	TRBV5-1	TRBJ1-5	TRBD1	TGCGCCAGCAGCTTGACGGGACAGAGCAATCAGCCCCAGCATTTT	CASSLTGQSNQPQHF
few	TRBV20-1	TRBJ1-5	NA	TGCAGTGCTAGACAGCGGGGCAATCAGCCCCAGCATTTT	CSARQRGNQPQHF
many	TRBV7-9	TRBJ2-2	NA	TGTGCCAGCGTAAGGGCTGGTTCCGGGGAGCTGTTTTTT	CASVRAGSGELFF
NA	TRBV2	TRBJ2-2	NA	TGTGCCAGCAGCGCCCAAGCAGCTCGCACCGGGGAGCTGTTTTTT	CASSAQAARTGELFF
few	TRBV6-6	TRBJ1-3	NA	TGTGCCAGCAGTTACTCGAGTAAGGGGAGCTCTGGAAACACCATATATTTT	CASSYSSKGSSGNTIYF
many	TRBV30	TRBJ2-5	TRBD1	TGTGCCTGGATGCTACAGGGGTTTGGGACCCAGTACTTC	CAWMLQGFGTQYF
NA	TRBV7-9	TRBJ1-1	TRBD1	TGTGCCAGCAGCTTAGAAGGGACAGGGGTGAACACTGAAGCTTTCTTT	CASSLEGTGVNTEAFF
few	TRBV7-9	TRBJ2-5	NA	TGTGCCAGCAGTTGGGACACCCAAGAGACCCAGTACTTC	CASSWDTQETQYF
NA	TRBV4-3	TRBJ1-4	TRBD1	TGCGCCAGCAGCCGACAGATGGAGGCAGGGGGCGGGGAAAAACTGTTTTTT	CASSRQMEAGGGEKLFF
NA	TRBV21-1	TRBJ1-5	NA	TGTGCCAGCGGTAGCAATCAGCCCCAGCATTTT	CASGSNQPQHF
many	TRBV4-1	TRBJ2-7	NA	TGCGCCAGCAGCCAAGTAGTCAGCTATTCCTACGAGCAGTACTTC	CASSQVVSYSYEQYF
many	TRBV7-3	TRBJ1-6	TRBD1	TGTGCCAGCAGCTTAACGGGGACAGGGGAGTCACCCCTCCACTTT	CASSLTGTGESPLHF
few	TRBV30	TRBJ1-1	NA	TGTGCCTGGAGTATTGGGATGAACACTGAAGCTTTCTTT	CAWSIGMNTEAFF
many	TRBV5-1	TRBJ2-7	TRBD2	TGCGCCAGCAGCTACGGGACTAGCGGCTACGAGCAGTACTTC	CASSYGTSGYEQYF
few	TRBV7-8	TRBJ1-1	NA	TGTGCCAGCAGCCTTTTTAGAGACACTGAAGCTTTCTTT	CASSLFRDTEAFF
NA	TRBV12-3/TRBV12-4	TRBJ2-3	NA	TGTGCCAGCAGTCCCCGTCCGGGAAACGGTGGTGGGCCAGATACGCAGTATTTT	CASSPRPGNGGGPDTQYF
NA	TRBV6-2/TRBV6-3	TRBJ2-5	NA	TGTGCCAGCAGTTATTTGGCCGAAGAGACCCAGTACTTC	CASSYLAEETQYF
few	TRBV11-2	TRBJ2-7	TRBD1	TGTGCCAGCAGCTATGGGGGACAGGGGTGGTACGAGCAGTACTTC	CASSYGGQGWYEQYF
few	TRBV20-1	TRBJ1-5	NA	TGCAGTGCTAGATTCGTCGGGCCTTACAATCAGCCCCAGCATTTT	CSARFVGPYNQPQHF
NA	TRBV29-1	TRBJ2-3	NA	TGCAGCGTTGAAGATCACGGTGGCAGCGCCACAGATACGCAGTATTTT	CSVEDHGGSATDTQYF
NA	TRBV5-6	TRBJ2-2	TRBD2	TGTGCCAGCAGCTCTCCGGGACTAGCGGGAGTAAACGGGGAGCTGTTTTTT	CASSSPGLAGVNGELFF
many	TRBV7-9	TRBJ2-1	TRBD2	TGTGCCAGCAGTCGAGACCTTGGACTAGCGAGTCACGCCAATGAGCAGTTCTTC	CASSRDLGLASHANEQFF
NA	TRBV20-1	TRBJ1-5	NA	TGCAGTGCTAGAGGGACCGGGCCCCAGCATTTT	CSARGTGPQHF
NA	TRBV5-6	TRBJ2-5	NA	TGTGCCAGCAGCTTCGGGAGCGGGCAGACCCAGTACTTC	CASSFGSGQTQYF
many	TRBV30	TRBJ2-7	NA	TGTGCCTGGAGTGTCCTACCCACCATATACGAGCAGTACTTC	CAWSVLPTIYEQYF
NA	TRBV5-1	TRBJ2-3	NA	TGCGCCAGCAGCTTCCCGGGACTCCCCCTGGATACGCAGTATTTT	CASSFPGLPLDTQYF
NA	TRBV15	TRBJ2-7	NA	TGTGCCACCAGCAGAGACGGACACTCTAGTGGTGTTTACGAGCAGTACTTC	CATSRDGHSSGVYEQYF
few	TRBV18	TRBJ1-2	NA	TGTGCCAGCTCTCCGGACGGCACAGCTAACTATGGCTACACCTTC	CASSPDGTANYGYTF
NA	TRBV3-1	TRBJ2-7	TRBD2	TGTGCCAGCAGCTCTAGCGGGCGCTACGAGCAGTACTTC	CASSSSGRYEQYF
NA	TRBV19	TRBJ2-1	NA	TGTGCCAGTAGTATACGGGCCCGGGGGGCTACCTACAATGAGCAGTTCTTC	CASSIRARGATYNEQFF
many	TRBV19	TRBJ1-2	NA	TGTGCCAGTAGTATGCGATGGCAGTCCCTCTATGGCTACACCTTC	CASSMRWQSLYGYTF
few	TRBV4-2	TRBJ2-2	TRBD2	TGTGCCAGCAGCCAAGCGGGAGGCGGCACCGGGGAGCTGTTTTTT	CASSQAGGGTGELFF
few	TRBV7-9	TRBJ1-5	NA	TGTGCCAGCAGCGAGACCGGACCGCAGGGGAATCAGCCCCAGCATTTT	CASSETGPQGNQPQHF
many	TRBV20-1	TRBJ2-3	TRBD2	TGCAGTGCTAGTCCGGGGACTAGCTCCACAGATACGCAGTATTTT	CSASPGTSSTDTQYF
many	TRBV10-3	TRBJ2-3	TRBD2	TGTGCCATCAGTGCAACTAGCGGGAGGGATTTGGCGGATACGCAGTATTTT	CAISATSGRDLADTQYF
NA	TRBV6-6	TRBJ2-1	TRBD1	TGTGCCAGCAGTTACGGGACAGGGTCCTCCTACAATGAGCAGTTCTTC	CASSYGTGSSYNEQFF
few	TRBV5-1	TRBJ1-2	TRBD1	TGCGCCAGCAGCTCAGGACAGGGGCATGGCTACACCTTC	CASSSGQGHGYTF
few	TRBV3-1	TRBJ1-1	TRBD1	TGTGCCAGCAGCGGACAGGGGGCATTATCGAACACTGAAGCTTTCTTT	CASSGQGALSNTEAFF
few	TRBV29-1	TRBJ1-1	TRBD1	TGCAGCGCAACGGGACAGACAAACACTGAAGCTTTCTTT	CSATGQTNTEAFF
many	TRBV20-1	TRBJ1-5	NA	TGCAGTGCTAGAGATTCCAATCAGCCCCAGCATTTT	CSARDSNQPQHF
NA	TRBV12-3/TRBV12-4	TRBJ1-5	TRBD1	TGTGCCAGCAGTCTACGACAGGGGGCTGTTAGGAGCAATCAGCCCCAGCATTTT	CASSLRQGAVRSNQPQHF
NA	TRBV28	TRBJ2-2	NA	TGTGCCAGCAGCCGACCCCCGGCGAACACCGGGGAGCTGTTTTTT	CASSRPPANTGELFF
many	TRBV6-5	TRBJ2-5	TRBD2	TGTGCCAGCAGCAAGACTAGCGGGGGTCAGTCTCGGTACTTC	CASSKTSGGQSRYF
NA	TRBV5-4	TRBJ2-3	NA	TGTGCCAGCAGCCTCCGGCGAGGGGCAGGTTATACGCAGTATTTT	CASSLRRGAGYTQYF
NA	TRBV12-3/TRBV12-4	TRBJ2-3	NA	TGTGCCAGCAGTTTAGGCGTCATCGGATCAGATACGCAGTATTTT	CASSLGVIGSDTQYF
NA	TRBV12-3/TRBV12-4	TRBJ1-2	NA	TGTGCCAGCAGCCCGCGACTGGGAGATAACTATGGCTACACCTTC	CASSPRLGDNYGYTF
many	TRBV7-9	TRBJ1-1	NA	TGTGCCAGCAGCTCCATTAAGAACACTGAAGCTTTCTTT	CASSSIKNTEAFF